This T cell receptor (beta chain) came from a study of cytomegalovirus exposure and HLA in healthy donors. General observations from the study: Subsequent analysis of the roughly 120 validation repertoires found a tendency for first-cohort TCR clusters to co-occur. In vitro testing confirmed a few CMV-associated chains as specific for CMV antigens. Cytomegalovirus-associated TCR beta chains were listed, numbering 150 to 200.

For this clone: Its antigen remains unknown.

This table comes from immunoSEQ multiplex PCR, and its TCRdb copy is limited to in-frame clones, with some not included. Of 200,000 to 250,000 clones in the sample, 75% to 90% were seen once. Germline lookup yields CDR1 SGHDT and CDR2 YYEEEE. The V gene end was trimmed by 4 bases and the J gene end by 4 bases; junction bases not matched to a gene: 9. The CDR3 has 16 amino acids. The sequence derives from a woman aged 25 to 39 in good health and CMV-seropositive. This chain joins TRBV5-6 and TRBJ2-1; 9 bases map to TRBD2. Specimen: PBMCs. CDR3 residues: CASSLIAGVLYNEQFF. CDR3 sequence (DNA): TGTGCCAGCAGCCTCATAGCGGGAGTCCTTTACAATGAGCAGTTCTTC. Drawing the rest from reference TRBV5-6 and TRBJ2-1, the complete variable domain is DAGVTQSPTHLIKTRGQQVTLRCSPKSGHDTVSWYQQALGQGPQFIFQYYEEEERQRGNFPDRFSGHQFPNYSSELNVNALLLGDSALYLCASSLIAGVLYNEQFFGPGTRLTVL.